The 21 T cell receptor beta chains below were found in one sample sequenced in a study of cytomegalovirus exposure and HLA in healthy donors. Both 60 Vbeta primers and 13 Jbeta primers went into the PCR. Clones were read by immunoSEQ multiplex PCR, and TCRdb kept only the in-frame ones, dropping some. The repertoire shows around 130,000 clones; the top ten hold less than 2.5%. The sequenced material came from PBMCs. The receptors were sampled from an older woman in good health and CMV-seronegative.

The rearrangement uses TRBV7-8 and TRBJ2-7; 7 positions agree with TRBD2. CDR3 size: 16 residues. With V trimmed by 1 base and J by 3 bases, 9 bases remained unmatched. CDR1 and CDR2 (germline): SGHVS, FQNEAQ. CDR3 coding DNA: TGTGCCAGCAGCTTAGGCCCGGCGGGGGTGAACTACGAGCAGTACTTC. This translates into CASSLGPAGVNYEQYF. Variable domain in full (rest from reference TRBV7-8 and TRBJ2-7): GAGVSQSPRYKVAKRGQDVALRCDPISGHVSLFWYQQALGQGPEFLTYFQNEAQLDKSGLPSDRFFAERPEGSVSTLKIQRTQQEDSAVYLCASSLGPAGVNYEQYFGPGTRLTVT.

This rearrangement joins TRBV6-1 to TRBJ2-5; 11 bases fit TRBD2. The CDR3 is 14 amino acids. V lost 2 bases, J lost 4 bases, and 0 bases stayed unmatched. Germline V gene lookup returns CDR1 MNHNS and CDR2 SASEGT. The CDR3 spells CASSELAGGETQYF. The CDR3 DNA follows: TGTGCCAGCAGTGAACTAGCGGGGGGAGAGACCCAGTACTTC.

This chain connects TRBV1 to TRBJ1-1. TRBV1 represents a pseudogene. This CDR3 has 18 residues. The chain's CDR3 is CTSSLQSRSREGNTEAFF. CDR3 DNA: TGCACCAGCAGCCTACAAAGCCGGTCCCGGGAAGGGAACACTGAAGCTTTCTTT.

This chain links TRBV9 with TRBJ2-7, with a tentative D call TRBD2 (7 bases). CDR3 length: 16 amino acids. Germline V CDR1 and CDR2: SGDLS, YYNGEE. V was cut by 5 bases and J by 1 base, with 19 bases left in between. The CDR3 DNA is TGTGCCAGCAGATCCTCGAGGCGGGGGCAATCCTACGAGCAGTACTTC. Translation: CASRSSRRGQSYEQYF.

V usage is TRBV5-1 and J usage is TRBJ2-3; TRBD2 matches at 10 bases. Germline V gene data show CDR1 as SGHRS and CDR2 as YFSETQ. V trimming: 4 bases; J trimming: 3 bases; junction bases outside the gene matches: 8. The CDR3 covers 16 residues. The CDR3 nucleotides are TGCGCCAGCAGCCAATTGAGTAGCGGGGGGACAGATACGCAGTATTTT. This codes for CASSQLSSGGTDTQYF.

The CDR3 region is CSVVASAAYNEQFF. As DNA, the CDR3 is TGCAGCGTTGTAGCTAGCGCGGCATACAATGAGCAGTTCTTC. The gene calls are TRBV29-1 and TRBJ2-1, with TRBD2 as a possible D gene (6 bases). Between the trimmed V and J ends, which lost 4 bases and 4 bases, there was a span of 14 bases. The CDR3 runs 14 residues. Germline assignment: CDR1 SQVTM and CDR2 ANQGSEA.

The chain carries TRBV6-1 and TRBJ1-1; D may be TRBD1 (6 bases). The CDR3 is 11 amino acids. V lost 6 bases and J 11 bases, leaving 13 bases between the germline ends. CDR1 and CDR2 from the germline V gene are MNHNS and SASEGT. This CDR3 is CASRLTGVAFF. CDR3 sequence (DNA): TGTGCCAGCAGACTGACAGGAGTTGCTTTCTTT.

J is TRBJ1-1 and V is TRBV2, with 7 positions matching TRBD1. V shed 7 bases and J 1 base; nucleotides not matched to a gene: 3. The CDR3 has 13 amino acids. Germline V CDR1 and CDR2: SNHLY, FYNNEI. The CDR3 region is CASIDRENTEAFF. In nucleotides, the CDR3 is TGTGCCAGCATCGACAGGGAGAACACTGAAGCTTTCTTT.

The rearrangement uses TRBV5-1 and TRBJ2-5, with D maybe TRBD1 (6 bases). The tail of the sequence fits TRBJ2-7 better, so the J call may be wrong. CDR1 SGHRS and CDR2 YFSETQ come from the germline V gene. This CDR3 contains 17 residues. The CDR3 bases are TGCGCCAGCAGCCCAGGGACACCCCCGGCCGGAATCTACGAGCAGTACTTC. Translating it yields CASSPGTPPAGIYEQYF.

The genes are TRBV28 and TRBJ1-3; D may be TRBD1 (6 bases). Germline V gives CDR1 MDHEN, CDR2 SYDVKM. The CDR3 has 14 amino acids. V lost 2 bases and J lost 2, with 7 bases in between. CDR3 nucleotide sequence: TGTGCCAGCAGTTTAGGGGGCGCTGGAAACACCATATATTTT. Translated, it gives CASSLGGAGNTIYF.

The chain links TRBV4-1 to TRBJ2-1; 14 nucleotides agree with TRBD2. V gave up 4 bases and J gave up 10 bases; unmatched junction bases: 6. This CDR3 has 15 residues. Germline V gene data show CDR1 as MGHRA and CDR2 as YSYEKL. Here the CDR3 reads CASSRTSGRIKEQFF. CDR3 in DNA: TGCGCCAGCAGCCGGACTAGCGGGAGGATCAAGGAGCAGTTCTTC.

This rearrangement joins TRBV5-1 to TRBJ2-3; 13 bases agree with TRBD2. Germline CDR1 and CDR2: SGHRS and YFSETQ. The V segment lost 4 bases and the J segment 6 bases; nucleotides outside the gene matches: 5. This CDR3 has 15 amino acids. CDR3 sequence: CASSLLAGGPDTQYF. The CDR3 nucleotides read TGCGCCAGCAGCCTACTAGCGGGGGGGCCGGATACGCAGTATTTT.

The gene calls are TRBV5-1 and TRBJ2-1, with D perhaps matching TRBD2 (6 bases). Germline CDR1 and CDR2: SGHRS and YFSETQ. This CDR3 region has 14 residues. Trimming removed 4 bases from V and 3 bases from J, with 11 bases in between. The CDR3 spells CASSAEGNYNEQFF. The CDR3 DNA follows: TGCGCCAGCAGCGCGGAGGGAAACTACAATGAGCAGTTCTTC.

The chain links TRBV13 to TRBJ1-1, with 8 bases aligning to TRBD1. V shed 5 bases and J 5 bases; nucleotides not matched to a gene: 13. The CDR3 has 16 residues. Germline V gene sequence: CDR1 PRHDT, CDR2 FYEKMQ (reference sequence). CDR3 amino acids: CASSHDRGRAGTEAFF. Here the CDR3 DNA reads TGTGCCAGCAGCCATGACAGGGGTCGGGCAGGTACTGAAGCTTTCTTT.

The chain links TRBV9 to TRBJ1-2; 7 bases map to TRBD1. CDR1 is SGDLS, CDR2 YYNGEE, per germline. The CDR3 is 16 residues long. The V segment lost 0 bases and the J segment 4 bases; nucleotides outside the gene matches: 9. CDR3 loop: CASSVVAGGEFYGYTF. The CDR3 DNA reads TGTGCCAGCAGCGTAGTTGCAGGGGGTGAATTCTATGGCTACACCTTC.

This chain links TRBV2 with TRBJ1-2; a possible D gene is TRBD1 (6 bases). The V and J ends lost 7 bases and 7 bases respectively, with 22 bases between them. The CDR3 spans 15 residues. Germline CDR1 and CDR2: SNHLY and FYNNEI. The CDR3 region is CASTQGWGRKGGYTF. Here the CDR3 DNA reads TGTGCCAGCACCCAAGGATGGGGGCGGAAGGGTGGCTACACCTTC.

The genes are TRBV19 and TRBJ2-5; D perhaps matches TRBD2 (6 bases). Looked up from germline, CDR1 is LNHDA and CDR2 is SQIVND (reference sequence). The CDR3 is 16 amino acids. The V and J ends lost 3 bases and 7 bases respectively, with 21 bases between them. The CDR3 nucleotides are TGTGCCAGTAGTATTCATTCCGTCTCCGGGAGTGGGACCCAGTACTTC. Translated: CASSIHSVSGSGTQYF.

The chain has TRBV5-1 and TRBJ2-3; TRBD2 matches 7 bases. Germline-derived CDR1 and CDR2 are SGHRS and YFSETQ. This CDR3 is built from 15 residues. The J segment lost 6 bases and the V segment lost 0 bases, leaving 7 bases of the junction unmatched. For the CDR3, the DNA is TGCGCCAGCAGCTTGGATGGGGGGGTGATTGATACGCAGTATTTT. This sequence encodes CASSLDGGVIDTQYF.

The chain couples TRBV2 to TRBJ2-2, with TRBD2 matching 12 bases. The CDR3 extends over 14 amino acids. Germline lookup yields CDR1 SNHLY and CDR2 FYNNEI. With 8 bases clipped from V and 12 bases from J, the junction kept 10 bases outside the gene matches. Here the CDR3 reads CASEGLAGPRKLFF. The CDR3 region has the DNA TGTGCCAGCGAAGGACTAGCGGGACCACGGAAGCTGTTTTTT.

J is TRBJ2-2 and V is TRBV13; D is unclear. There are 13 residues in the CDR3. V dropped 7 bases and J dropped 1 base, with 7 bases sitting between them. CDR1 PRHDT and CDR2 FYEKMQ come from the germline V gene (reference sequence). The CDR3 region is CASTFKNTGELFF. The CDR3 region has the DNA TGTGCCAGCACCTTCAAGAACACCGGGGAGCTGTTTTTT.

The V call is TRBV10-3, the J call TRBJ2-7; 8 bases map to TRBD2. The CDR3 length is 16 residues. Germline V gene lookup returns CDR1 ENHRY and CDR2 SYGVKD. J lost 3 bases, V lost 0 bases, and 7 bases had no gene match. The CDR3 loop reads CAISESRSGSRYEQYF. The CDR3 region has the DNA TGTGCCATCAGTGAGTCACGGAGCGGGAGTCGCTACGAGCAGTACTTC.